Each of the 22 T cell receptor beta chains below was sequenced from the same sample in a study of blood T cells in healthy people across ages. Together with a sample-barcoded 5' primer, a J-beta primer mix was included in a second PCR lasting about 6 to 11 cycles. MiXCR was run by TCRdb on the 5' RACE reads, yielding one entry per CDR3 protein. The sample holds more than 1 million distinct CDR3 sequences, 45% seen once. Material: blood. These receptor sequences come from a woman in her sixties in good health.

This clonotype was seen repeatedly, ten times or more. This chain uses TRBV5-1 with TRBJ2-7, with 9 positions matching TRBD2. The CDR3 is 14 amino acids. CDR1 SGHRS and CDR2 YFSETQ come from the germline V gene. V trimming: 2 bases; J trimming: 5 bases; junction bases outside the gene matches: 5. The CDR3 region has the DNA TGCGCCAGCAGCTTTAGCGGGAGAAATAACGAGCAGTACTTC. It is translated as CASSFSGRNNEQYF.

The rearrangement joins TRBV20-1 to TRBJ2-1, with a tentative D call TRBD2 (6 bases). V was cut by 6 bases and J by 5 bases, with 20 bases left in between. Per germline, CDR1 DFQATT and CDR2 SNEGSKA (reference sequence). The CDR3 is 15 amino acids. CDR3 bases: TGCAGTGCCAATAGTGCATCGGCGGGGAACAATGAGCAGTTCTTC. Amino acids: CSANSASAGNNEQFF.

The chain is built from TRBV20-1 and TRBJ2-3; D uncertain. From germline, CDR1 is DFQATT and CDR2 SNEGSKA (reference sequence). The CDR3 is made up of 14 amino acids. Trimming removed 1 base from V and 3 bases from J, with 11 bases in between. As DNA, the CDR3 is TGCAGTGCTAGAGCCCTGATTGGAACAGATACGCAGTATTTT. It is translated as CSARALIGTDTQYF.

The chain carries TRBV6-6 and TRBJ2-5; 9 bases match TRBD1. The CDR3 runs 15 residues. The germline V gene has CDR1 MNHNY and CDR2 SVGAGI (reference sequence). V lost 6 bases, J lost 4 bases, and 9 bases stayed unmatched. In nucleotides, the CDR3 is TGTGCCAGCAGAAGGGAGGGACAGGGTCTAGAGACCCAGTACTTC. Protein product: CASRREGQGLETQYF.

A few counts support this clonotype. Here the CDR3 reads CSVEDPGTDLNIQYF. DNA for the CDR3: TGCAGCGTTGAAGACCCAGGGACCGACTTAAACATTCAGTACTTC. The chain has TRBV29-1 and TRBJ2-4; D could derive from TRBD1 or TRBD2 (5 bases each). CDR3 size: 15 residues. From germline, CDR1 is SQVTM and CDR2 ANQGSEA. V was pared by 0 bases and J by 6 bases, with 15 bases between.

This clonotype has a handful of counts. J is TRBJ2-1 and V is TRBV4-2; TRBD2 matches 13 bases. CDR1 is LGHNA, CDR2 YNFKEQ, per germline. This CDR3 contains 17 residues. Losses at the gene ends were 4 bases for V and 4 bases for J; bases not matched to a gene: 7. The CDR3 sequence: CASSRGETSGGYNEQFF. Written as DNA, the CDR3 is TGTGCCAGCAGCCGTGGGGAGACTAGCGGGGGGTACAATGAGCAGTTCTTC.

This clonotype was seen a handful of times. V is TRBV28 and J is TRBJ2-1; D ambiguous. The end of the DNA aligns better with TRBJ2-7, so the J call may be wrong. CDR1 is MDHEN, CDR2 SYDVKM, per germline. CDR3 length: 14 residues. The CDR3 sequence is CASSLTHSYNEQYF. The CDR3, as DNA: TGTGCCAGCAGTCTTACACACTCCTACAATGAGCAGTACTTC.

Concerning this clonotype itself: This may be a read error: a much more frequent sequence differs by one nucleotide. CDR3 amino acids: CASSPSGTRNNEQYF. Written as DNA, the CDR3 is TGTGCCAGCAGCCCTTCCGGGACTAGAAACAATGAGCAGTACTTC. V usage is TRBV5-4 and J usage is TRBJ2-7; 8 bases line up with TRBD2. V lost 4 bases and J lost 7; bases outside the gene matches: 13. Germline lookup yields CDR1 SGHNT and CDR2 YYREEE (reference sequence). The CDR3 totals 15 residues.

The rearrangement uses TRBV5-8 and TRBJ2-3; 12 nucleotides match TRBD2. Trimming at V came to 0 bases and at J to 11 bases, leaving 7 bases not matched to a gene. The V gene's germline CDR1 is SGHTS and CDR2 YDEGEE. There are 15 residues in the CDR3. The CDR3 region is CASSLVASGRAEQYF. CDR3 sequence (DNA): TGTGCCAGCAGCTTGGTGGCTAGCGGGAGGGCTGAGCAGTATTTT.

The CDR3 DNA is TGTGCCAGCAGCACACACCGGGACATCGACAATGAGCAGTTCTTC. Protein: CASSTHRDIDNEQFF. This chain uses TRBV12-3 or TRBV12-4 with TRBJ2-1, with D tentatively TRBD1 (6 bases). Trimming shortened V by 6 bases and J by 5 bases, and 17 bases separated the two germline ends. The CDR3 extends over 15 amino acids.

In DNA, the CDR3 is TGCGCCAGCAGTATTAGCGGCCTCCATGAGCAGTTCTTC. Its protein is CASSISGLHEQFF. This rearrangement joins TRBV10-2 to TRBJ2-1, with TRBD2 as a possible D gene (6 bases). This CDR3 region has 13 residues. V lost 5 bases and J 8 bases, leaving 13 bases between the germline ends. Germline V gives CDR1 WSHSY, CDR2 SAAADI.

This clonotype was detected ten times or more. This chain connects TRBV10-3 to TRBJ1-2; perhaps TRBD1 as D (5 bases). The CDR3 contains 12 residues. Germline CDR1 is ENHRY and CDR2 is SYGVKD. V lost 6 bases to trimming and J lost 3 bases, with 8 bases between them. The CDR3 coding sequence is TGTGCCATCAGCCAGGGAGACTATGGCTACACCTTC. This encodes CAISQGDYGYTF.

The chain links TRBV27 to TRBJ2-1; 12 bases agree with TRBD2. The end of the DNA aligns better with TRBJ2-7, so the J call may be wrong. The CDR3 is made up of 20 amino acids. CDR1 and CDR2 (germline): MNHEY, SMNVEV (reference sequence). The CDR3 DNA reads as TGTGCCAGCAGTCAGGGGCTAGCGGGAGGGATAACAAGCTCCTACAATGAGCAGTACTTC. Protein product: CASSQGLAGGITSSYNEQYF.

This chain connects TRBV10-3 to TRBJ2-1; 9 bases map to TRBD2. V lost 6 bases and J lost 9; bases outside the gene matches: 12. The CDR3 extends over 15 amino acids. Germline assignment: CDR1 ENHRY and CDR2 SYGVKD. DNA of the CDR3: TGTGCCATCAGAGGAGGGGCCGGGACTAGCACTGAGCAGTTCTTC. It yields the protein CAIRGGAGTSTEQFF.

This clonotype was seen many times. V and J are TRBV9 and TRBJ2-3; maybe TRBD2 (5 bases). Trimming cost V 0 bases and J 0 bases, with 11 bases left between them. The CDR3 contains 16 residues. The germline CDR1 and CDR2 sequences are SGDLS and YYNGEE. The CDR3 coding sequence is TGTGCCAGCAGCGTAGATGAGGGAAGAAGCACAGATACGCAGTATTTT. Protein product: CASSVDEGRSTDTQYF.

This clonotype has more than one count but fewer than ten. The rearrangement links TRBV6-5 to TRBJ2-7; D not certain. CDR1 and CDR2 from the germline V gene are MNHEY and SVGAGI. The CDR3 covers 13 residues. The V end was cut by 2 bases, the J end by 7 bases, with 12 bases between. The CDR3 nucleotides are TGTGCCAGCAGTTACACCTCGGGCAGGGAGCAGTACTTC. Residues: CASSYTSGREQYF.

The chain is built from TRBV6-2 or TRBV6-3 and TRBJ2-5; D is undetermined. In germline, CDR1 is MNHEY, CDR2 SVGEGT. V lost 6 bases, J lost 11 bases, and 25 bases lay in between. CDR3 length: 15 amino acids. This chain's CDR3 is CASSLGDRSYNEQYF. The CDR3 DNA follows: TGTGCCAGCAGCCTAGGTGATAGGTCCTACAATGAGCAGTACTTC.

Written as DNA, the CDR3 is TGTGCCAGCAGCTTAGGCGGGACGGGGGAGCAGTTCTTC. Translating gives CASSLGGTGEQFF. The chain recombines TRBV7-3 with TRBJ2-1; a weak D match, TRBD2 (6 bases). The germline V and J ends were trimmed by 2 bases and 10 bases, with 12 bases remaining between them. From germline, CDR1 is SGHTA and CDR2 FQGTGA. This CDR3 contains 13 residues.

The CDR3 DNA reads as TGCGCCAGCAGCCAAGAAGGCGGAGGGGGCTACACCTTC. It encodes CASSQEGGGGYTF. The chain combines TRBV4-1 with TRBJ1-2; no clear D gene. Trimming cost V 0 bases and J 8 bases, with 10 bases left between them. Germline CDR1 is MGHRA and CDR2 is YSYEKL. This CDR3 has 13 residues.

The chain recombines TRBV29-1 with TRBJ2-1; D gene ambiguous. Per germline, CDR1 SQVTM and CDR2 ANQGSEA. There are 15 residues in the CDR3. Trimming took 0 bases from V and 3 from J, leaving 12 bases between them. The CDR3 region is CSVEDLRSCYNEQFF. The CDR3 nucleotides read TGCAGCGTTGAAGATCTGAGGAGCTGCTACAATGAGCAGTTCTTC.

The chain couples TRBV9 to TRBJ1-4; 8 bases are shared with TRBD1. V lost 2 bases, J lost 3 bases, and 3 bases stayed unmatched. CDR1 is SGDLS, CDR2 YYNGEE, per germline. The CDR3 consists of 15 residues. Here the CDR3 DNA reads TGTGCCAGCAGCGTCGACAGGGGCCCTAATGAAAAACTGTTTTTT. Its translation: CASSVDRGPNEKLFF.

This CDR3 reads CASSLAWGTYYNEQFF. CDR3 nucleotide sequence: TGTGCCAGCAGCTTAGCCTGGGGGACCTACTACAATGAGCAGTTCTTC. V gene TRBV7-2 combines with J gene TRBJ2-1; D could derive from TRBD1 or TRBD2 (5 bases each). The germline gives CDR1 SGHTA, CDR2 FQGNSA. This CDR3 is 16 amino acids long. The V end was cut by 0 bases, the J end by 3 bases, with 12 bases between.